This T cell receptor beta chain comes out of a study of shared clonotypes between healthy human individuals. TCRdb's table, derived via immunoSEQ multiplex PCR, lists solely in-frame clones and lacks some. The sample consists of about a million clones, approximately 75% of them appearing once. The study's findings and limits: A reduction in generation probabilities was seen for non-shared clonotypes relative to those shared by all four donors.

With respect to this clone: No antigen is known for it.

Sequenced material: memory CD4+ T cells from PBMCs. Indicated subset: CD45RA-negative fraction. The TCR comes from a man younger than 35 in good health. Some clones in this sample may be carry-over from other donors' samples.

The chain's CDR3 is CASSLQHTDTQYF. The DNA for the CDR3 is TGTGCCAGCAGCTTACAACACACAGATACGCAGTATTTT. The V gene is TRBV7-3, the J gene TRBJ2-3; D is unresolved. The V end was cut by 2 bases, the J end by 2 bases, with 5 bases between. The germline gives CDR1 SGHTA, CDR2 FQGTGA. CDR3 length: 13 amino acids.